Each of the 30 T cell receptor beta chains below was sequenced from the same sample in a study of T cells in localized non-small cell lung cancer. Data came from immunoSEQ multiplex PCR; TCRdb stores just in-frame clones and leaves some out. The sample gives about 7,000 clones, roughly 53% of which show up once; roughly 2.9% is in the top ten. Sequencing was performed on lymph node tissue, taken before any cancer treatment. These receptor sequences come from a female donor of 60 years or more with stage I lung adenocarcinoma.

The V call is TRBV6-8, the J call TRBJ1-4; no clear D. The germline V and J ends were trimmed by 1 base and 8 bases, with 17 bases remaining between them. The CDR3 has 16 residues. Looked up from germline, CDR1 is MNHGY and CDR2 is SAAAGT. The CDR3 DNA is TGTGCCAGCAGTTACTACGACCTTTACCTCGGGGAAAAACTGTTTTTT. It codes for CASSYYDLYLGEKLFF.

The rearrangement uses TRBV6-8 and TRBJ2-1, with 9 positions matching TRBD1. The V and J ends lost 1 base and 6 bases, in that order; junction bases with no gene match: 4. Germline V lookup: CDR1 MNHGY, CDR2 SAAAGT. This CDR3 contains 15 residues. CDR3 residues: CASSYLDRGGNEQFF. The CDR3 DNA follows: TGTGCCAGCAGTTACTTGGACAGGGGAGGCAATGAGCAGTTCTTC.

V gene TRBV30 combines with J gene TRBJ1-5; D call uncertain. The V gene lost 1 base and the J gene lost 2 bases, with 9 bases spanning the gap. Germline values: CDR1 GTSNPN, CDR2 SVGIG (reference sequence). This CDR3 is built from 14 residues. CDR3 nucleotide sequence: TGTGCCTGGAGTGGGAGGGCTCGCAATCAGCCCCAGCATTTT. Translating gives CAWSGRARNQPQHF.

This clone has more than one count but fewer than ten. The chain employs TRBV30 and TRBJ2-2; D is possibly TRBD1 (5 bases). Trimming took 0 bases from V and 5 from J, leaving 16 bases between them. Germline loops: CDR1 GTSNPN, CDR2 SVGIG (reference sequence). The CDR3 length is 16 residues. The CDR3 sequence: CAWSVGEGKRTGELFF. The CDR3 nucleotides are TGTGCCTGGAGTGTAGGGGAAGGGAAGAGGACCGGGGAGCTGTTTTTT.

The rearrangement joins TRBV14 to TRBJ2-7; 7 bases match TRBD1. From germline, CDR1 is SGHDN and CDR2 FVKESK. V gave up 5 bases and J gave up 3 bases; unmatched junction bases: 7. The CDR3 loop spans 14 amino acids. CDR3 bases: TGTGCCAGCAGCGGATGGACAGGTAGCTACGAGCAGTACTTC. This codes for CASSGWTGSYEQYF. Filled out from reference TRBV14 and TRBJ2-7, the complete variable domain reads EAGVTQFPSHSVIEKGQTVTLRCDPISGHDNLYWYRRVMGKEIKFLLHFVKESKQDESGMPNNRFLAERTGGTYSTLKVQPAELEDSGVYFCASSGWTGSYEQYFGPGTRLTVT.

The chain has TRBV28 and TRBJ2-5; a possible D gene is TRBD2 (7 bases). The V gene lost 4 bases and the J gene lost 2 bases, with 20 bases spanning the gap. The CDR3 extends over 17 amino acids. Germline-derived CDR1 and CDR2 are MDHEN and SYDVKM. CDR3 sequence: CASSYGSFAGAQETQYF. CDR3 DNA sequence: TGTGCCAGCAGTTATGGTAGCTTTGCGGGGGCACAAGAGACCCAGTACTTC. Drawing the rest from reference TRBV28 and TRBJ2-5, the complete variable domain is DVKVTQSSRYLVKRTGEKVFLECVQDMDHENMFWYRQDPGLGLRLIYFSYDVKMKEKGDIPEGYSVSREKKERFSLILESASTNQTSMYLCASSYGSFAGAQETQYFGPGTRLLVL.

The rearrangement links TRBV25-1 to TRBJ1-1, with a tentative D call TRBD1 (5 bases). This CDR3 spans 17 amino acids. Germline V gene sequence: CDR1 MGHDK, CDR2 SYGVNS. The V end was cut by 7 bases, the J end by 4 bases, with 25 bases between. The CDR3 DNA follows: TGTGCCAGCACCACGTCGGGAATTCGCAGGACAAGCACTGAAGCTTTCTTT. Protein sequence: CASTTSGIRRTSTEAFF.

The chain employs TRBV6-8 and TRBJ1-4; D unclear. CDR1 MNHGY and CDR2 SAAAGT come from the germline V gene. V was shortened by 0 bases and J by 6 bases, with 5 bases between the two germline ends. The CDR3 covers 13 residues. CDR3 region: CASSYSNDEKLFF. The CDR3 DNA reads TGTGCCAGCAGTTACTCGAATGATGAAAAACTGTTTTTT.

The chain joins TRBV29-1 to TRBJ2-1; 10 bases match TRBD1. The CDR3 contains 14 residues. The germline V gene encodes CDR1 SQVTM and CDR2 ANQGSEA. V lost 4 bases, J lost 8 bases, and 8 bases stayed unmatched. The CDR3 region is CSVARTGGSYEQFF. For the CDR3, the DNA is TGCAGCGTTGCGAGGACAGGGGGTTCATATGAGCAGTTCTTC.

This clone was detected only a few times. The chain employs TRBV11-3 and TRBJ2-1; the match to TRBD2 covers 7 bases. The CDR3 totals 15 residues. Trimming cost V 4 bases and J 8 bases; bases outside gene matches: 11. CDR1 is SGHNT and CDR2 is YENEEA in the germline V gene. The CDR3 loop is CASSSPYGEGDEQFF. The CDR3, as DNA: TGTGCCAGCAGCTCCCCCTATGGGGAGGGCGATGAGCAGTTCTTC.

The chain employs TRBV30 and TRBJ1-1; D may be TRBD1 (6 bases). Trimming cost V 0 bases and J 7 bases, with 15 bases left between them. In germline, CDR1 is GTSNPN, CDR2 SVGIG (reference sequence). The CDR3 contains 14 residues. CDR3 residues: CAWSVLGSTGEAFF. The CDR3 nucleotides are TGTGCCTGGAGTGTATTAGGGTCGACAGGTGAAGCTTTCTTT. The complete variable domain, with remaining parts taken from reference TRBV30 and TRBJ1-1, reads SQTIHQWPATLVQPVGSPLSLECTVEGTSNPNLYWYRQAAGRGLQLLFYSVGIGQISSEVPQNLSASRPQDRQFILSSKKLLLSDSGFYLCAWSVLGSTGEAFFGQGTRLTVV.

This clone was detected a few times. The chain combines TRBV11-3 with TRBJ2-7, with a possible D match to TRBD1 (6 bases). The V end lost 3 bases, the J end lost 4 bases, and 16 bases lay between the germline ends. Germline CDR1 and CDR2: SGHNT and YENEEA. The CDR3 loop spans 15 amino acids. The CDR3 loop reads CASSLGQGSGYEQYF. As DNA, the CDR3 is TGTGCCAGCAGCTTGGGGCAGGGGTCGGGATACGAGCAGTACTTC.

V and J are TRBV6-8 and TRBJ2-1; TRBD2 aligns across 10 bases. V gave up 6 bases and J gave up 9 bases; unmatched junction bases: 5. CDR1 is MNHGY, CDR2 SAAAGT, per germline. This CDR3 has 13 residues. Written as DNA, the CDR3 is TGTGCCAGCAGCCCTAGCGGGAGTGGTGAGCAGTTCTTC. This codes for CASSPSGSGEQFF.

This clone has just a few counts. This chain joins TRBV6-8 and TRBJ2-7; D possibly uses TRBD1 or TRBD2 (5 bases each). The CDR3 runs 15 residues. V was clipped by 2 bases and J by 1 base, with 12 bases between them. The germline V gene has CDR1 MNHGY and CDR2 SAAAGT. This chain's CDR3 is CASSYGPGQSYEQYF. DNA of the CDR3: TGTGCCAGCAGTTACGGCCCGGGGCAATCCTACGAGCAGTACTTC.

This clone was observed a handful of times. V and J are TRBV4-1 and TRBJ2-5, with 8 bases that match TRBD1. CDR1 and CDR2 (germline): MGHRA, YSYEKL. This CDR3 comprises 16 residues. The junction had 7 bases not matched to a gene; V was cut back by 3 bases and J by 1 base. As DNA, the CDR3 is TGCGCCAGCAGCCATTGGACAGGGTCCCGCCAAGAGACCCAGTACTTC. It translates to CASSHWTGSRQETQYF.

This clone occurred a few times. The J gene is TRBJ1-1, the V gene TRBV11-3; no clear D. Germline V CDR1 and CDR2: SGHNT, YENEEA. V shed 5 bases and J shed 3 bases, with 19 bases lying between them. The CDR3 spans 16 residues. The CDR3 DNA is TGTGCCAGCAGCCTTCTACAAGGGTTAAAGGACACTGAAGCTTTCTTT. This translates into CASSLLQGLKDTEAFF. The whole variable domain, filled in from reference TRBV11-3 and TRBJ1-1, reads EAGVVQSPRYKIIEKKQPVAFWCNPISGHNTLYWYLQNLGQGPELLIRYENEEAVDDSQLPKDRFSAERLKGVDSTLKIQPAELGDSAVYLCASSLLQGLKDTEAFFGQGTRLTVV.

The chain couples TRBV6-8 to TRBJ2-1, with D uncertain. The CDR3 is 15 residues long. Between the trimmed V and J ends, which lost 5 bases and 0 bases, there was a span of 11 bases. The germline CDR1 and CDR2 sequences are MNHGY and SAAAGT. CDR3 protein: CASSLTTSSYNEQFF. CDR3 DNA: TGTGCCAGCAGTCTGACAACGAGCTCCTACAATGAGCAGTTCTTC.

V and J are TRBV28 and TRBJ2-5, with D possibly called TRBD1 or TRBD2 (6 bases each). Germline-derived CDR1 and CDR2 are MDHEN and SYDVKM. Trimming pared 2 bases from V and 5 bases from J, leaving 9 bases between. The CDR3 contains 13 residues. Here the CDR3 reads CASSLRGRETQYF. The CDR3 DNA follows: TGTGCCAGCAGTTTACGGGGGCGGGAGACCCAGTACTTC.

The chain is built from TRBV12-5 and TRBJ2-6; D is unresolved. The V end was cut by 8 bases, the J end by 2 bases, with 7 bases between. The CDR3 loop spans 13 amino acids. Germline lookup yields CDR1 LGHNT and CDR2 FRNRAP. The DNA of the CDR3 is TGTGCTAGTAACCGACCTGGGGCCAACGTCCTGACTTTC. Amino acids: CASNRPGANVLTF.

This clone was detected only once. V and J are TRBV28 and TRBJ1-1; D may be TRBD1 (6 bases). This CDR3 has 13 residues. The germline V gene encodes CDR1 MDHEN and CDR2 SYDVKM. V lost 6 bases to trimming and J lost 1 base, with 9 bases between them. The CDR3 DNA is TGTGCCAGCAGCAGGACAGCGAACACTGAAGCTTTCTTT. The encoded protein is CASSRTANTEAFF.

The chain has TRBV28 and TRBJ2-7; D gene ambiguous. This CDR3 is 14 amino acids long. V lost 5 bases to trimming and J lost 4 bases, with 15 bases between them. The germline V gene has CDR1 MDHEN and CDR2 SYDVKM. In nucleotides, the CDR3 is TGTGCCAGCAGTCCGCCCGGGTTCCTATACGAGCAGTACTTC. Its protein product is CASSPPGFLYEQYF.

A word on this clone: Compared with germline, one end of the junction differs, possibly owing to a read error. The V gene is TRBV18, the J gene TRBJ2-3; 13 bases map to TRBD2. CDR1 and CDR2 (germline): KGHSH, LQKENI. CDR3 length: 13 residues. CDR3 protein: CASSGLAGDPQYF. CDR3 bases: TGTGCCAGCTCTGGACTAGCGGGAGATCCGCAGTATTTT.

The genes are TRBV30 and TRBJ2-2; tentatively, D is TRBD2 (6 bases). The V end was cut by 2 bases, the J end by 7 bases, with 11 bases between. The CDR3 is 13 amino acids. Germline CDR1 GTSNPN, CDR2 SVGIG (reference sequence). The CDR3 loop reads CAWSIRGNGELFF. The CDR3 DNA follows: TGTGCCTGGAGTATACGGGGGAACGGGGAGCTGTTTTTT.

The rearrangement links TRBV14 to TRBJ1-3; D perhaps matches TRBD1 (5 bases). The CDR3 has 16 amino acids. Trimming took off 1 base at V and 0 bases at J, with 10 bases between the two ends. Germline V gene sequence: CDR1 SGHDN, CDR2 FVKESK. CDR3 DNA sequence: TGTGCCAGCAGCCAAGGGGGGTCGGTCTCTGGAAACACCATATATTTT. Translating it yields CASSQGGSVSGNTIYF.

V is TRBV30 and J is TRBJ1-4; D is ambiguous. The ends were cut back, 0 bases at V and 8 bases at J, with 16 bases in the middle. In germline, CDR1 is GTSNPN, CDR2 SVGIG (reference sequence). The CDR3 is made up of 15 amino acids. The CDR3, as DNA: TGTGCCTGGAGTGTACCTTTAGGACTGGGGGAAAAACTGTTTTTT. Residues: CAWSVPLGLGEKLFF.

The rearrangement joins TRBV5-1 to TRBJ2-2, with D hard to call. The V gene's germline CDR1 is SGHRS and CDR2 YFSETQ. The CDR3 runs to 15 residues. The V end was cut by 1 base, the J end by 0 bases, with 7 bases between. The CDR3: CASSLYQSNTGELFF. The CDR3 DNA sequence: TGCGCCAGCAGCTTGTACCAGTCGAACACCGGGGAGCTGTTTTTT.

The V and J genes are TRBV6-8 and TRBJ2-2, with a possible D match to TRBD1 (6 bases). Trimming shortened V by 6 bases and J by 3 bases, and 20 bases separated the two germline ends. Germline V gene lookup returns CDR1 MNHGY and CDR2 SAAAGT. The CDR3 is 17 residues long. CDR3 nucleotide sequence: TGTGCCAGCAGCCCCGGACAGCTTTGGGGACACACCGGGGAGCTGTTTTTT. Amino acid sequence: CASSPGQLWGHTGELFF.

The V call is TRBV29-1, the J call TRBJ2-3; D call uncertain. The CDR3 consists of 14 residues. The V and J ends lost 3 bases and 2 bases respectively, with 12 bases between them. Germline CDR1 is SQVTM and CDR2 is ANQGSEA. CDR3 in amino acids: CSVDKERPTDTQYF. CDR3 DNA: TGCAGCGTTGATAAGGAGCGACCCACAGATACGCAGTATTTT.

Regarding this clone: At one end, the junction sequence differs from germline, possibly due to a read error. The V gene is TRBV30, the J gene TRBJ2-1; no firm D call. The CDR3 has 13 amino acids. Germline CDR1 and CDR2: GTSNPN and SVGIG (reference sequence). CDR3 residues: CAWSIHLRNEQFF. DNA of the CDR3: TGTGCTTGGAGCATTCACTTAAGGAATGAGCAGTTCTTC.

The J gene is TRBJ2-7, the V gene TRBV18; D call uncertain. The germline V gene encodes CDR1 KGHSH and CDR2 LQKENI. The CDR3 consists of 13 residues. Trimming shortened V by 6 bases and J by 2 bases, and 11 bases separated the two germline ends. The CDR3 sequence is CASSPTGAYEQYF. The CDR3 DNA is TGTGCCAGCTCCCCTACTGGGGCCTACGAGCAGTACTTC.